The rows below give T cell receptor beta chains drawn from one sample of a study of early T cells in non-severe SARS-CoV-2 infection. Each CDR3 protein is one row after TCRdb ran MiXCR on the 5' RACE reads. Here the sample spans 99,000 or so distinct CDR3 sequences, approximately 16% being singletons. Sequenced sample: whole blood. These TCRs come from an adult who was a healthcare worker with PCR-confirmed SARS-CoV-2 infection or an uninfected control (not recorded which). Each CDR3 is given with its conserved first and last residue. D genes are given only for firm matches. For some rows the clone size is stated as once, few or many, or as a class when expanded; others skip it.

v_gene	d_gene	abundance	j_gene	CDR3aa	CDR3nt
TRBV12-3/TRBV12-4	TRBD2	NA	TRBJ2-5	CASSLTSTMGRQETQYF	TGTGCCAGCAGCCTGACTAGCACGATGGGAAGACAAGAGACCCAGTACTTC
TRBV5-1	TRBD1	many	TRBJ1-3	CASSSSDRAIGNTIYF	TGCGCCAGCAGCTCTTCAGACAGGGCAATTGGAAACACCATATATTTT
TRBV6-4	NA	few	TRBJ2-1	CASSDRAGAYNEQFF	TGTGCCAGCAGTGACAGGGCGGGCGCCTACAATGAGCAGTTCTTC
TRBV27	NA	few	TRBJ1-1	CASRFQNTEAFF	TGTGCCAGCAGGTTCCAGAACACTGAAGCTTTCTTT
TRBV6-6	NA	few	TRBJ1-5	CASSYMGGSNQPQHF	TGTGCCAGCAGTTACATGGGAGGGAGCAATCAGCCCCAGCATTTT
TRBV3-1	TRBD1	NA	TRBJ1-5	CASSDTGTGNQPQHF	TGTGCCAGCAGCGATACCGGGACAGGGAATCAGCCCCAGCATTTT
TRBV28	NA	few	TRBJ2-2	CASSLALQGLNTGELFF	TGTGCCAGCAGTTTAGCGCTACAGGGCTTGAACACCGGGGAGCTGTTTTTT
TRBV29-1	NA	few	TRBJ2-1	CSVLWRDEQFF	TGCAGCGTTTTATGGCGAGATGAGCAGTTCTTC
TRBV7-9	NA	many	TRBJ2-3	CASSFGAQGGPSTDTQYF	TGTGCCAGCAGCTTTGGGGCTCAGGGGGGTCCCAGCACAGATACGCAGTATTTT
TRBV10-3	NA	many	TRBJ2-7	CAISSRAPTYEQYF	TGTGCCATCAGTTCGAGAGCGCCTACCTACGAGCAGTACTTC
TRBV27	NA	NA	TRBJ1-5	CASSLTGPNQPQHF	TGTGCCAGCAGTCTTACAGGGCCAAATCAGCCCCAGCATTTT
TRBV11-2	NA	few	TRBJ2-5	CASSLRAETQYF	TGTGCCAGCAGCCTGAGGGCGGAGACCCAGTACTTC
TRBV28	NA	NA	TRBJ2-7	CASSFVYHLAYEQYF	TGTGCCAGCAGTTTCGTATACCATCTTGCCTACGAGCAGTACTTC
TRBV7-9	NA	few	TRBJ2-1	CASSLEMVGNEQFF	TGTGCCAGCAGCTTAGAAATGGTCGGGAATGAGCAGTTCTTC
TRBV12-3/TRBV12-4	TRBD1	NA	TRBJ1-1	CASSRVTGGNTEAFF	TGTGCCAGCAGCCGCGTGACAGGGGGTAACACTGAAGCTTTCTTT
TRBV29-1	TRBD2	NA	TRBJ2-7	CSVEESASGSSYEQYF	TGCAGCGTTGAAGAATCGGCTAGCGGGAGCTCCTACGAGCAGTACTTC
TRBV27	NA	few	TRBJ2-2	CASSLLFERTRGTGELFF	TGTGCCAGCAGTTTACTTTTCGAGCGGACGCGTGGCACCGGGGAGCTGTTTTTT
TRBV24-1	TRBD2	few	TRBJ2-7	CATSDSTGTKTYEQYF	TGTGCCACCAGTGATTCTACCGGGACTAAGACCTACGAGCAGTACTTC
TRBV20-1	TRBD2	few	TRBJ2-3	CSAGTSGTDTQYF	TGCAGTGCTGGTACTAGCGGCACAGATACGCAGTATTTT
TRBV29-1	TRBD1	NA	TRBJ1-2	CSVDAYRGHYGYTF	TGCAGCGTTGATGCGTACAGGGGGCACTATGGCTACACCTTC
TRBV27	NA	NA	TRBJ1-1	CASRKQGLNTEAFF	TGTGCCAGCAGGAAACAGGGTCTGAACACTGAAGCTTTCTTT
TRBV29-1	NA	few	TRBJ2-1	CSALEGLYNEQFF	TGCAGCGCCCTCGAAGGCCTCTACAATGAGCAGTTCTTC
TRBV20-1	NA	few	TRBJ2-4	CSAREGAVNIQYF	TGCAGTGCTAGAGAGGGGGCGGTTAACATTCAGTACTTC
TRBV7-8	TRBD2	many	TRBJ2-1	CASSLLRGVVYNEQFF	TGTGCCAGCAGCTTACTACGGGGGGTCGTTTACAATGAGCAGTTCTTC
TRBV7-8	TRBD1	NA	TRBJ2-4	CASSFLGGQGANIQYF	TGTGCCAGCAGCTTTCTAGGGGGACAGGGGGCGAACATTCAGTACTTC
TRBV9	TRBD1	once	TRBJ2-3	CASSAGTGGADTQYF	TGTGCCAGCAGCGCCGGGACAGGGGGGGCAGATACGCAGTATTTT
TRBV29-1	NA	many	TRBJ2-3	CSSAGDTQYF	TGCAGCTCTGCGGGCGATACGCAGTATTTT
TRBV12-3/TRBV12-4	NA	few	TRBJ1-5	CASSSDSSHQPQHF	TGTGCCAGCAGTTCTGACAGTTCCCATCAGCCCCAGCATTTT
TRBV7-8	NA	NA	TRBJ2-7	CASSLATLTSYEQYF	TGTGCCAGCAGCTTAGCGACTCTCACTTCCTACGAGCAGTACTTC
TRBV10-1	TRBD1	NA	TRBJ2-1	CASSEQTGTASYNEQFF	TGCGCCAGCAGTGAGCAGACCGGGACAGCCTCCTACAATGAGCAGTTCTTC
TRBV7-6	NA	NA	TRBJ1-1	CASSLAPQTEAFF	TGTGCCAGCAGCTTAGCGCCTCAAACTGAAGCTTTCTTT